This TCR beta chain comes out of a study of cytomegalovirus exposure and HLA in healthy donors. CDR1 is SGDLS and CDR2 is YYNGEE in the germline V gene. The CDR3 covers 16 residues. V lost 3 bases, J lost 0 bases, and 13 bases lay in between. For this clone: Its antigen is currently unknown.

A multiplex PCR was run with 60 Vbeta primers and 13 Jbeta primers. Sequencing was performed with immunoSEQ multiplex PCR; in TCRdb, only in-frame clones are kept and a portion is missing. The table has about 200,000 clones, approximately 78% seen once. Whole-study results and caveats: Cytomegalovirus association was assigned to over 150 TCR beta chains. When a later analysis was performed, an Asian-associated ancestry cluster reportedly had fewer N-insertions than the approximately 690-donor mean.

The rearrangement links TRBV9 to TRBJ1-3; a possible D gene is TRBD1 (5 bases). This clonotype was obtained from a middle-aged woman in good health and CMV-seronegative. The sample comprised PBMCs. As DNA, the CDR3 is TGTGCCAGCAGCGCCTTCACAGGTCGCTCTGGAAACACCATATATTTT. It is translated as CASSAFTGRSGNTIYF. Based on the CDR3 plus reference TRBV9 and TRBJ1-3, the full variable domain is DSGVTQTPKHLITATGQRVTLRCSPRSGDLSVYWYQQSLDQGLQFLIQYYNGEERAKGNILERFSAQQFPDLHSELNLSSLELGDSALYFCASSAFTGRSGNTIYFGEGSWLTVV.